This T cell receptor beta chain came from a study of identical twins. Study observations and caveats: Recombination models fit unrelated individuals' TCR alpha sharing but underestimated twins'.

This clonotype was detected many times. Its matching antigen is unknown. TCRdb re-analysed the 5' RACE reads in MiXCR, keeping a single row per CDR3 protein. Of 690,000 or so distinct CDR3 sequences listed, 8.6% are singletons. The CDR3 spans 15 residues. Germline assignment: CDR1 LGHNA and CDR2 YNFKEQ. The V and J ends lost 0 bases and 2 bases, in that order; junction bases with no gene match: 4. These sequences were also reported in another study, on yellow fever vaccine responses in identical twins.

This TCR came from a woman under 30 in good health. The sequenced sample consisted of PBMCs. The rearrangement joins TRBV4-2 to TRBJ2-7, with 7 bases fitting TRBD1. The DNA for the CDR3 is TGTGCCAGCAGCCAAGATCCAGGGGGTGCCTACGAGCAGTACTTC. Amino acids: CASSQDPGGAYEQYF.